This record concerns one T cell receptor beta chain sequence. One end of the junction varies from germline; a read error may be responsible. The CDR3 runs 14 residues. The germline gives CDR1 MDHEN, CDR2 SYDVKM. The PCR was carried out with 60 Vbeta primers and 13 Jbeta primers. Sequencing was performed with immunoSEQ multiplex PCR; in TCRdb, only in-frame clones are kept and a portion is missing. The repertoire holds about 69,000 clones, with around 70% as singletons. These data originate in a study of cytomegalovirus exposure and HLA in healthy donors. J is TRBJ1-1 and V is TRBV28; possibly TRBD1 for D (6 bases). What was sequenced was PBMCs. The receptor comes from a male donor in good health and CMV-seropositive. The CDR3 DNA follows: TGTGCCAGCAGCCAACGGGGGGCGAATACTGAAGCTTCCTTT. As protein: CASSQRGANTEASF.